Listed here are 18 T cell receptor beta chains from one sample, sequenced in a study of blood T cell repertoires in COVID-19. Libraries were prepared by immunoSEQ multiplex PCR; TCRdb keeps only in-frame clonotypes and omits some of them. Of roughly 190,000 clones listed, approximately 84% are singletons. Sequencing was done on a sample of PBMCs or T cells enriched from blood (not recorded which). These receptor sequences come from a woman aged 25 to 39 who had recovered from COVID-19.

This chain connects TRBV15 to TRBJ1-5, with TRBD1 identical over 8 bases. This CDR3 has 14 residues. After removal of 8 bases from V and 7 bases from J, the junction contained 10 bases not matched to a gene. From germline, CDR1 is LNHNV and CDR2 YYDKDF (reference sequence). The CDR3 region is CATATGEGAQPQHF. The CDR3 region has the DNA TGTGCCACCGCGACAGGGGAAGGAGCACAGCCCCAGCATTTT.

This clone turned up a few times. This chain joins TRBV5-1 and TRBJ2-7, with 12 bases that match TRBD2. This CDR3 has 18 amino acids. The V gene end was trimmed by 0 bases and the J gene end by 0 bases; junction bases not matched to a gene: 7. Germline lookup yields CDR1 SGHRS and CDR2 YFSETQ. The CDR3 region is CASSLAPSGRVSSYEQYF. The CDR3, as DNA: TGCGCCAGCAGCTTGGCCCCTAGCGGGAGGGTTAGCTCCTACGAGCAGTACTTC.

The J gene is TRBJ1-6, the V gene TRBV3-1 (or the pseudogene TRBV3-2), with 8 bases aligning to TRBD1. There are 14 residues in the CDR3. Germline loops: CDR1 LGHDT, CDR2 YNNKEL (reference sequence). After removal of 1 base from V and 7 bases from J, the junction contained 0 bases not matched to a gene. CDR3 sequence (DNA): TGTGCCAGCAGCCAAGGGACAGGGAATTCACCCCTCCACTTT. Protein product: CASSQGTGNSPLHF.

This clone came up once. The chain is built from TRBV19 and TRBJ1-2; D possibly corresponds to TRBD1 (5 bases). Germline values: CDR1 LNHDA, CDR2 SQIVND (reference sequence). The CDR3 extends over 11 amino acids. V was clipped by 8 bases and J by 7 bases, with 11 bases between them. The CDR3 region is CASQYDSGYTF. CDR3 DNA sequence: TGTGCCAGTCAGTACGACAGTGGCTACACCTTC. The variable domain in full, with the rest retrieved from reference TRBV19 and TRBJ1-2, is DGGITQSPKYLFRKEGQNVTLSCEQNLNHDAMYWYRQDPGQGLRLIYYSQIVNDFQKGDIAEGYSVSREKKESFPLTVTSAQKNPTAFYLCASQYDSGYTFGSGTRLTVV.

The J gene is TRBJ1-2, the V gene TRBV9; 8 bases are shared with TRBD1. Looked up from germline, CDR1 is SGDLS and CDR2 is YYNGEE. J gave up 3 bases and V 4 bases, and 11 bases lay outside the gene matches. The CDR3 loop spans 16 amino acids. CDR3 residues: CASSPTRDRFYYGYTF. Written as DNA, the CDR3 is TGTGCCAGCAGCCCCACGCGGGACAGGTTCTACTATGGCTACACCTTC. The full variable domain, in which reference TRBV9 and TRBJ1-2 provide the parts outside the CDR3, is DSGVTQTPKHLITATGQRVTLRCSPRSGDLSVYWYQQSLDQGLQFLIQYYNGEERAKGNILERFSAQQFPDLHSELNLSSLELGDSALYFCASSPTRDRFYYGYTFGSGTRLTVV.

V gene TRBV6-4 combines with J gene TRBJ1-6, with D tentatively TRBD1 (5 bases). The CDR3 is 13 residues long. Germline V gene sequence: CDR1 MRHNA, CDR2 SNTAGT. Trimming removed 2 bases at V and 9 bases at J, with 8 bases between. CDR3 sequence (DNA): TGTGCCAGCAGTGACAGGGGCAGTTCACCCCTCCACTTT. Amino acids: CASSDRGSSPLHF.

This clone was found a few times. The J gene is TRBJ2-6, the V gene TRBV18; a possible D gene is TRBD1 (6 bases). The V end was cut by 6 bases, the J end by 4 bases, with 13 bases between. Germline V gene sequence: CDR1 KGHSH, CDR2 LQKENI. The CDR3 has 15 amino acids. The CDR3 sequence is CASSSGDPGANVLTF. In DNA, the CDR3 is TGTGCCAGCTCGTCAGGGGATCCCGGGGCCAACGTCCTGACTTTC.

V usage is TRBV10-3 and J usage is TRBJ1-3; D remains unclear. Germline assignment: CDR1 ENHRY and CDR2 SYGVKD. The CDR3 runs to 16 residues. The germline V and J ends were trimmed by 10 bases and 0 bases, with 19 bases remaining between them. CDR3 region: CATRFDPSSSGNTIYF. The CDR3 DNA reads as TGTGCCACCAGATTCGACCCTTCTAGCTCTGGAAACACCATATATTTT.

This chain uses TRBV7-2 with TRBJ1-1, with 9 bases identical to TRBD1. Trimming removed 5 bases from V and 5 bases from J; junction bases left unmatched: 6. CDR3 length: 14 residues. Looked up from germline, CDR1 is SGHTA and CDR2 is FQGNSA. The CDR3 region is CASSLRQGETEAFF. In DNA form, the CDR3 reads TGTGCCAGCAGCCTACGACAGGGGGAGACTGAAGCTTTCTTT.

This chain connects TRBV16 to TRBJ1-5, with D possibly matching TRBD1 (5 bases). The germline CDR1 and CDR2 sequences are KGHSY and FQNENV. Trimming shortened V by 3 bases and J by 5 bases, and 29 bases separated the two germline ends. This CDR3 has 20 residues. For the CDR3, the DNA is TGTGCCAGCAGCCACTCCCCAAGGGGTAGTTACAAAGTTGGAGATCAGCCCCAGCATTTT. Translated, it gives CASSHSPRGSYKVGDQPQHF.

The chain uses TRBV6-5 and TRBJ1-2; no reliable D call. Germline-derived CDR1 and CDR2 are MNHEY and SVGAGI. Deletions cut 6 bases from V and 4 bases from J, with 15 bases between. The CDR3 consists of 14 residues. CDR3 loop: CASSHDKPRYGYTF. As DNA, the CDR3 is TGTGCCAGCAGCCATGACAAACCCCGCTATGGCTACACCTTC.

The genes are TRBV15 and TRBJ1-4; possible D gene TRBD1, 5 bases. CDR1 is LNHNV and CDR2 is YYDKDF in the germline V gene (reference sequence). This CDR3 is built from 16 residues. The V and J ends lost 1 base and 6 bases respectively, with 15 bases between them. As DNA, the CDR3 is TGTGCCACCAGCAGAGCCCCCGCGGGGGTGGATGAAAAACTGTTTTTT. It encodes CATSRAPAGVDEKLFF.

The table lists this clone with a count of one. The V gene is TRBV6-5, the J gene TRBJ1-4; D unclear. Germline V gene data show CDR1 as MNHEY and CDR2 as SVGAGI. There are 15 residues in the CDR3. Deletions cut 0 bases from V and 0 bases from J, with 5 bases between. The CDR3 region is CASSYSGTTNEKLFF. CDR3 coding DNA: TGTGCCAGCAGTTACTCGGGCACAACTAATGAAAAACTGTTTTTT.

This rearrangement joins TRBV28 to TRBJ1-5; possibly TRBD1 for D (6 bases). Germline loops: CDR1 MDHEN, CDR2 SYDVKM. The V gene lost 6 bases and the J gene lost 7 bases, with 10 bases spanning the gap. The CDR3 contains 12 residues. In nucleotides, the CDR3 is TGTGCCAGCAGGTTACAGGGCCAGCCCCAGCATTTT. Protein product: CASRLQGQPQHF.

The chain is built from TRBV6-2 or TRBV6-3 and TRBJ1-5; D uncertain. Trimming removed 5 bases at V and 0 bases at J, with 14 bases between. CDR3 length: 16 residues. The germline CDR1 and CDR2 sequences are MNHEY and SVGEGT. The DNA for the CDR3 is TGTGCCAGCAGTCCCTCAGAGGTTCTTAGCAATCAGCCCCAGCATTTT. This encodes CASSPSEVLSNQPQHF.

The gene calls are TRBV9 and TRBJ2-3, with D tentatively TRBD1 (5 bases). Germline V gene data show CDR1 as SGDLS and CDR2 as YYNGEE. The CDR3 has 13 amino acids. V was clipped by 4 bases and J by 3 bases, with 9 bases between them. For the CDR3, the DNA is TGTGCCAGCAGCTTCAGGGTGACAGATACGCAGTATTTT. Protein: CASSFRVTDTQYF.

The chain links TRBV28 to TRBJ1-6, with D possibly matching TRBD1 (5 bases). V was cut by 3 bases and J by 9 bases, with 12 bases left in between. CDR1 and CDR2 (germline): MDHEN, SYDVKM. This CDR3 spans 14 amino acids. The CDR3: CASSLWQGSSPLHF. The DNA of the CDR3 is TGTGCCAGCAGTTTGTGGCAGGGTAGTTCACCCCTCCACTTT. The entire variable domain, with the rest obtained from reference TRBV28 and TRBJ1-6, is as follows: DVKVTQSSRYLVKRTGEKVFLECVQDMDHENMFWYRQDPGLGLRLIYFSYDVKMKEKGDIPEGYSVSREKKERFSLILESASTNQTSMYLCASSLWQGSSPLHFGNGTRLTVT.

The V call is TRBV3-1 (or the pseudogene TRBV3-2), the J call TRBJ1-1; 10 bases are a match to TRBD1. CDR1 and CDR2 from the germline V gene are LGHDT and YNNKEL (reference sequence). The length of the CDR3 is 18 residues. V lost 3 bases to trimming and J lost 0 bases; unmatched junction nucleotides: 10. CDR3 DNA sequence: TGTGCCAGCAGCCAGGGGGGATGGGACAGGGGCCTGAACACTGAAGCTTTCTTT. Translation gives CASSQGGWDRGLNTEAFF.